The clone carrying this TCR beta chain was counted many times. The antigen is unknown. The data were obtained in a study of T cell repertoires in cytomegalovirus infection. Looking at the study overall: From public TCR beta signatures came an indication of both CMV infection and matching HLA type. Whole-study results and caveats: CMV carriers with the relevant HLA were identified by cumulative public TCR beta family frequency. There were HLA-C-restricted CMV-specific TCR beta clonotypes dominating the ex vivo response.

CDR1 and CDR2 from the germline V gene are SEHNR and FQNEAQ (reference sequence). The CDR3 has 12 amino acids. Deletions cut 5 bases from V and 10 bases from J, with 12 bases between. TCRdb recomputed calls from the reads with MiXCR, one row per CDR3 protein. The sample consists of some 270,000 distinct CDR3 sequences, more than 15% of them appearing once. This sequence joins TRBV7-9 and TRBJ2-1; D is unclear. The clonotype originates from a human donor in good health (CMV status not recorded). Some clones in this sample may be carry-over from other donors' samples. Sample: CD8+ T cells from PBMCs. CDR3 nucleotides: TGTGCCAGCAGCCTAGGAATGAGGGAGCAGTTCTTC. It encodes CASSLGMREQFF.